A selection of T cell receptor beta chains follows, all from one sample in a study of blood T cell repertoires in COVID-19. Clones were read by immunoSEQ multiplex PCR, and TCRdb kept only the in-frame ones, dropping some. The data contain approximately 210,000 clones, about 88% of them seen just once; the ten biggest clones take up 1.5% to 2%. Sequencing input: peripheral blood. These receptors originate from a man aged 65-85 years with acute or convalescent COVID-19. Each CDR3 is given with its conserved first and last residue. D genes are given only for firm matches. For some rows the clone size is stated as once, few or many, or as a class when expanded; others skip it.

CDR3 protein	CDR3 DNA	clone size	V gene	J gene	D gene
CASSQPGQAYEQYF	TGTGCCAGCAGCCAACCGGGACAGGCCTACGAGCAGTACTTC	NA	TRBV6-5	TRBJ2-7	TRBD1
CASRSGRANNEQFF	TGTGCCAGCAGAAGCGGGAGGGCCAACAATGAGCAGTTCTTC	once	TRBV2	TRBJ2-1	TRBD2
CASSQDPGHEGQPQHF	TGCGCCAGCAGCCAAGACCCGGGACATGAGGGGCAGCCCCAGCATTTT	NA	TRBV4-1	TRBJ1-5	NA
CASSPQGQGGTEAFF	TGTGCCAGCAGCCCCCAGGGACAGGGGGGCACTGAAGCTTTCTTT	NA	TRBV7-8	TRBJ1-1	TRBD1
CASSRGLAGGNEQFF	TGTGCCAGCAGCCGGGGACTAGCGGGAGGCAATGAGCAGTTCTTC	NA	TRBV5-8	TRBJ2-1	TRBD2
CAISPGTGMTDEQFF	TGTGCCATCAGCCCCGGGACAGGCATGACCGATGAGCAGTTCTTC	once	TRBV10-3	TRBJ2-1	TRBD1
CASSQEKLGQGNGELFF	TGTGCCAGCAGCCAAGAAAAGCTGGGACAGGGTAACGGGGAGCTGTTTTTT	once	TRBV3-1/TRBV3-2	TRBJ2-2	TRBD1
CAISDRRESETQYF	TGTGCCATCAGTGACAGGCGGGAGAGTGAGACCCAGTACTTC	NA	TRBV10-3	TRBJ2-5	TRBD2
CASSPPGATNYGYTF	TGTGCCAGCTCACCACCGGGAGCGACTAACTATGGCTACACCTTC	NA	TRBV18	TRBJ1-2	NA
CASSPLLAGVGADTQYF	TGTGCCAGCTCACCTCTCCTAGCGGGAGTTGGTGCAGATACGCAGTATTTT	NA	TRBV18	TRBJ2-3	TRBD2
CAIGGGSSYEQYF	TGTGCCATCGGCGGAGGGTCCTCCTACGAGCAGTACTTC	NA	TRBV10-3	TRBJ2-7	NA